This entry lists 10 T cell receptor beta chains sequenced from one sample in a study of cytomegalovirus exposure and HLA in healthy donors (dated by TCRdb to about 2017). Library preparation used the immunoSEQ multiplex PCR assay. A mixture of 60 forward primers for TCR Vbeta segments and 13 reverse primers for TCR Jbeta segments was used in the multiplex PCR. Here the immuneACCESS table is served through TCRdb, limited to in-frame sequences with V and J called. Missing clones are a known gap in these copies; in checked studies unresolved V genes cover under half, and the rest lacks a known reason. The sample table shows some 65,000 clones, and almost 80% are seen once. 3% of the sample comes from the top ten. Sequencing input: PBMCs. The receptors were sampled from a girl between 10 and 17 years old in good health and CMV-seropositive.

The chain couples TRBV2 to TRBJ1-1; no clear D. Trimming cost V 9 bases and J 11 bases, with 22 bases left between them. CDR3 length equals 13 residues. Germline V lookup: CDR1 SNHLY, CDR2 FYNNEI. CDR3 sequence: CASVADRNVAAFF. The CDR3, as DNA: TGTGCCAGTGTAGCAGATAGAAACGTCGCGGCTTTCTTT. Full variable domain (remainder filled in from reference TRBV2 and TRBJ1-1): EPEVTQTPSHQVTQMGQEVILRCVPISNHLYFYWYRQILGQKVEFLVSFYNNEISEKSEIFDDQFSVERPDGSNFTLKIRSTKLEDSAMYFCASVADRNVAAFFGQGTRLTVV.

This chain's CDR3 is CASSSAGTTYEQYF. CDR3 in DNA: TGTGCCAGCAGCTCTGCCGGGACAACCTACGAGCAGTACTTC. J is TRBJ2-7 and V is TRBV5-4; a possible D gene is TRBD1 (6 bases). The germline V gene has CDR1 SGHNT and CDR2 YYREEE (reference sequence). Trimming cost V 3 bases and J 2 bases, with 12 bases left between them. The CDR3 covers 14 residues.

This chain joins TRBV15 and TRBJ2-1; 14 bases are a match to TRBD2. CDR1 LNHNV and CDR2 YYDKDF come from the germline V gene (reference sequence). The V and J ends lost 3 bases and 12 bases, in that order; junction bases with no gene match: 7. The CDR3 loop spans 15 amino acids. The CDR3 reads CATSRQGLAGAWQFF. The CDR3 bases are TGTGCCACCAGCAGGCAGGGACTAGCGGGAGCATGGCAGTTCTTC.

This clone was observed a handful of times. This chain links TRBV6-6 with TRBJ2-7; 7 bases fit TRBD1. Germline CDR1 is MNHNY and CDR2 is SVGAGI (reference sequence). The CDR3 consists of 13 residues. With V trimmed by 10 bases and J by 6 bases, 12 bases remained unmatched. The CDR3 DNA is TGTGCCACCAGACAGGGAGAAGGTGGCGAGCAGTACTTC. This gives the protein CATRQGEGGEQYF.

The chain joins TRBV28 to TRBJ2-3; D gene uncertain. The CDR3 totals 15 residues. Germline CDR1 is MDHEN and CDR2 is SYDVKM. Trimming left V 2 bases short and J 2 bases short, with 11 bases between. The CDR3 sequence is CASSLLARITDTQYF. The CDR3 DNA sequence: TGTGCCAGCAGTTTACTGGCTAGAATCACAGATACGCAGTATTTT. The whole variable domain, filled in from reference TRBV28 and TRBJ2-3, reads DVKVTQSSRYLVKRTGEKVFLECVQDMDHENMFWYRQDPGLGLRLIYFSYDVKMKEKGDIPEGYSVSREKKERFSLILESASTNQTSMYLCASSLLARITDTQYFGPGTRLTVL.

The DNA of the CDR3 is TGTGCCAGCAGCCACAGCGGGAAATCCTACAATGAGCAGTTCTTC. Translated: CASSHSGKSYNEQFF. The genes are TRBV7-9 and TRBJ2-1; 7 bases map to TRBD2. Germline V lookup: CDR1 SEHNR, CDR2 FQNEAQ (reference sequence). This CDR3 is built from 15 residues. After removal of 5 bases from V and 1 base from J, the junction contained 5 bases not matched to a gene.

The rearrangement links TRBV4-1 to TRBJ2-2, with 10 nucleotides matching TRBD2. Per germline, CDR1 MGHRA and CDR2 YSYEKL. V was pared by 5 bases and J by 2 bases, with 8 bases of the junction left unmatched. This CDR3 has 17 residues. This CDR3 is CASSEQSGGANTGELFF. CDR3 in DNA: TGCGCCAGCAGCGAACAAAGCGGGGGGGCCAACACCGGGGAGCTGTTTTTT.

The V call is TRBV10-3, the J call TRBJ2-7, with 14 bases fitting TRBD2. J lost 4 bases, V lost 6 bases, and 5 bases had no gene match. This CDR3 spans 15 amino acids. CDR1 is ENHRY and CDR2 is SYGVKD in the germline V gene. The CDR3 reads CAIRGTSGGPYEQYF. CDR3 DNA: TGTGCCATCAGGGGGACTAGCGGGGGACCTTACGAGCAGTACTTC.

The chain is built from TRBV19 and TRBJ1-6; maybe TRBD1 (6 bases). Deletions cut 5 bases from V and 10 bases from J, with 21 bases between. CDR3 length equals 16 residues. In germline, CDR1 is LNHDA, CDR2 SQIVND (reference sequence). The CDR3 spells CASSPNPGHGSSPLHF. The CDR3 DNA follows: TGTGCCAGTAGTCCAAACCCGGGACATGGGAGCTCACCCCTCCACTTT.

The rearrangement links TRBV5-6 to TRBJ2-7, with D possibly TRBD1 on 5 matching bases. Germline V gene lookup returns CDR1 SGHDT and CDR2 YYEEEE. The CDR3 is made up of 13 amino acids. The V end was cut by 4 bases, the J end by 7 bases, with 15 bases between. The chain's CDR3 is CASSLASAGEQYF. CDR3 in DNA: TGTGCCAGCAGCCTGGCTAGTGCAGGGGAGCAGTACTTC.